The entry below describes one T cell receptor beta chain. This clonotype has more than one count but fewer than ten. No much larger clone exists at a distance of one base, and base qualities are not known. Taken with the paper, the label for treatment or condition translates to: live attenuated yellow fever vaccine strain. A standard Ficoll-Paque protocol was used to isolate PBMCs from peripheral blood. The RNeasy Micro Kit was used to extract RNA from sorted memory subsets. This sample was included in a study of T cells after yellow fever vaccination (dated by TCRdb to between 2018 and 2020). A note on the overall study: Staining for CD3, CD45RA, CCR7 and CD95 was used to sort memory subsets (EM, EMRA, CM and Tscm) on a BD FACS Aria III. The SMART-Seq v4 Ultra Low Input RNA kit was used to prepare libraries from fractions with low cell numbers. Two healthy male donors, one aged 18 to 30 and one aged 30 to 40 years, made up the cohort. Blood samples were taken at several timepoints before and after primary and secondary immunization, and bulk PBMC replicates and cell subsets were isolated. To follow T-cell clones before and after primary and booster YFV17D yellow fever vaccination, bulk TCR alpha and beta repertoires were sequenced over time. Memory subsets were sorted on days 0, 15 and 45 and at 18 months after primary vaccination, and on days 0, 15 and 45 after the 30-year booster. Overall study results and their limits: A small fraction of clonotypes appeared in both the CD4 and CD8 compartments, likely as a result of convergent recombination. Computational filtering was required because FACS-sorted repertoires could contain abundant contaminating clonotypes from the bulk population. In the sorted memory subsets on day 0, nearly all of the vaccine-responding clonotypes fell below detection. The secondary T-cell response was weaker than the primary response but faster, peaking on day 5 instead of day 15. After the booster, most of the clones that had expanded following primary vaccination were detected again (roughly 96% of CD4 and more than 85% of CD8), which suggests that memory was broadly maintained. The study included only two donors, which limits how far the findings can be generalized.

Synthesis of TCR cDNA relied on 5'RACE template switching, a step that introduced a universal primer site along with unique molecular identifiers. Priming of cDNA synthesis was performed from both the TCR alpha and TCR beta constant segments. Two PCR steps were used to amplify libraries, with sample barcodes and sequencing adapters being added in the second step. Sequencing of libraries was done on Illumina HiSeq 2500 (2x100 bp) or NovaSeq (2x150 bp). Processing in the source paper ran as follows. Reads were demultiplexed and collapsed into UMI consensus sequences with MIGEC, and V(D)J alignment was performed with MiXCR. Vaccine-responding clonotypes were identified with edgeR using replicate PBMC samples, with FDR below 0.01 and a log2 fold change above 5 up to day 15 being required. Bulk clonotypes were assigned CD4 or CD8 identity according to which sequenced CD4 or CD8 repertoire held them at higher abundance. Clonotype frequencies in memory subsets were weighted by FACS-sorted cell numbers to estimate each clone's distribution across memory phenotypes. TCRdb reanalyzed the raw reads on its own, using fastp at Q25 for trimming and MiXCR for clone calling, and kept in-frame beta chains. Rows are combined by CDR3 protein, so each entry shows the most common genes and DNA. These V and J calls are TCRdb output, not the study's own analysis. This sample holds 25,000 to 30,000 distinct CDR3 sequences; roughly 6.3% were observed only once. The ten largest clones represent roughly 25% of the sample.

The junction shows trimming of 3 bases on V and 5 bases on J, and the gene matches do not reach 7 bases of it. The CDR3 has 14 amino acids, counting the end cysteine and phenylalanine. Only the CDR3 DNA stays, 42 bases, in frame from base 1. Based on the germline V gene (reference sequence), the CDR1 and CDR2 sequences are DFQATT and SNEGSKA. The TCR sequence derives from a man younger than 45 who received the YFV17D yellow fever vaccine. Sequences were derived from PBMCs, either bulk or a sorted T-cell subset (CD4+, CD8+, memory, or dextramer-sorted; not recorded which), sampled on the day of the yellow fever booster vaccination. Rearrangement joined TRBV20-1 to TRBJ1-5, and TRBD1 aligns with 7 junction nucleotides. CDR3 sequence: CSARPGGRDQPQHF. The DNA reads TGCAGTGCTAGGCCAGGGGGAAGGGATCAGCCCCAGCATTTT.